This is a list of T cell receptor beta chains from one sample in a study of control samples from healthy donors and cancer patients. The table came from immunoSEQ multiplex PCR; TCRdb's copy has only in-frame clones and leaves some out. The table lists 100,000 to 150,000 clones, 80% to 95% of them singletons. Sequencing was done on a sample of blood. These receptors all come from a woman aged 50 to 60 in good health. Each CDR3 is given with its conserved first and last residue. Fields, in order: clone size, V gene, D gene, J gene, CDR3 protein, CDR3 DNA. The D gene is left open where the match is weak. Clone size is not always given. Where it is, it says once, few, many or a class for expanded clones.

once	TRBV3-1/TRBV3-2	-	TRBJ2-7	CASRGIHEQYF	TGTGCCAGCAGGGGGATTCACGAGCAGTACTTC
-	TRBV28	-	TRBJ2-7	CASRRSGAEDEQYF	TGTGCCAGCAGGAGATCGGGAGCCGAGGACGAGCAGTACTTC
-	TRBV7-2	-	TRBJ2-7	CASSLGTVLSYEQYF	TGTGCCAGCAGCTTGGGGACTGTGCTCTCCTACGAGCAGTACTTC
-	TRBV27	-	TRBJ1-6	CASSPQGDSPLHF	TGTGCCAGCAGTCCACAGGGCGATTCACCCCTCCACTTT
few	TRBV5-1	TRBD1	TRBJ1-6	CASSPDGQGGYSPLHF	TGCGCCAGCAGCCCAGACGGACAGGGGGGGTATTCACCCCTCCACTTT
-	TRBV28	TRBD2	TRBJ2-7	CASSPQASGRRSYEQYF	TGTGCCAGCAGTCCCCAGGCTAGCGGGAGACGGTCCTACGAGCAGTACTTC
-	TRBV19	-	TRBJ2-7	CASSIGRAGVYEQYF	TGTGCCAGTAGTATCGGCAGGGCTGGAGTTTACGAGCAGTACTTC
-	TRBV10-2	-	TRBJ1-1	CASSVTAALGTEAFF	TGCGCCAGCAGTGTAACAGCCGCGCTGGGGACTGAAGCTTTCTTT
-	TRBV30	-	TRBJ1-1	CAWSFRAGANTEAFF	TGTGCCTGGAGTTTCCGGGCAGGGGCGAACACTGAAGCTTTCTTT
-	TRBV5-1	-	TRBJ2-7	CASSLSSGASSSYEQYF	TGCGCCAGCAGCTTGAGCTCTGGGGCTAGTAGCTCCTACGAGCAGTACTTC
few	TRBV28	-	TRBJ2-7	CASLGVNSYEQYF	TGTGCCAGTCTGGGGGTGAACTCCTACGAGCAGTACTTC
few	TRBV20-1	-	TRBJ1-2	CSATKQYGYTF	TGCAGTGCTACCAAACAGTATGGCTACACCTTC
-	TRBV5-1	TRBD1	TRBJ1-2	CASSLKGAAGYTF	TGCGCCAGCAGCTTGAAGGGGGCTGCGGGCTACACCTTC
-	TRBV2	-	TRBJ1-4	CASTLDGQRGEKLFF	TGTGCCAGCACTTTAGACGGCCAGCGGGGGGAAAAACTGTTTTTT
-	TRBV7-9	-	TRBJ2-7	CASSLGGTARF	TGTGCCAGCAGCTTAGGCGGGACAGCTCGTTTC
once	TRBV19	TRBD1	TRBJ1-2	CASSSAGRTGDYGYTF	TGTGCCAGTAGTTCGGCAGGCAGGACAGGGGATTATGGCTACACCTTC
-	TRBV5-1	-	TRBJ1-3	CASSPGSSGNTIYF	TGCGCCAGCAGCCCAGGGTCCTCTGGAAACACCATATATTTT
-	TRBV20-1	-	TRBJ1-2	CSASAGRSLNGYTF	TGCAGTGCTAGTGCGGGACGTTCCCTAAACGGCTACACCTTC
-	TRBV29-1	-	TRBJ1-2	CSGENKGGYTF	TGCAGCGGGGAGAACAAGGGTGGCTACACCTTC
-	TRBV29-1	-	TRBJ1-1	CSVLQYTEAFF	TGCAGCGTTCTACAGTACACTGAAGCTTTCTTT
-	TRBV6-5	TRBD1	TRBJ1-6	CASTGQGSPLHF	TGTGCCAGCACCGGACAGGGGTCACCCCTCCACTTT
-	TRBV5-4	-	TRBJ1-3	CASSRGPGVEGNTIYF	TGTGCCAGCAGCCGAGGACCAGGGGTCGAAGGAAACACCATATATTTT
-	TRBV15	-	TRBJ1-3	CATSMTVRSGNTIYF	TGTGCCACCAGCATGACGGTACGCTCTGGAAACACCATATATTTT
once	TRBV6-4	-	TRBJ1-2	CASSPGTGDYGYTF	TGTGCCAGCAGCCCCGGAACGGGGGACTATGGCTACACCTTC
-	TRBV5-1	TRBD1	TRBJ2-7	CASSLVGQVNEQYF	TGCGCCAGCAGCTTGGTCGGACAGGTCAACGAGCAGTACTTC
-	TRBV19	TRBD2	TRBJ2-2	CASSATSGWGTGELFF	TGTGCCAGTAGCGCTACTAGCGGGTGGGGCACCGGGGAGCTGTTTTTT
-	TRBV28	TRBD2	TRBJ2-3	CASSLAGGSDTQYF	TGTGCCAGCAGCCTAGCGGGAGGGTCAGATACGCAGTATTTT
once	TRBV15	-	TRBJ1-1	CATSSFGGDTEAFF	TGTGCCACCAGCAGTTTTGGAGGGGACACTGAAGCTTTCTTT
-	TRBV27	TRBD1	TRBJ1-6	CASSSKTGMGSPLHF	TGTGCCAGCAGTAGCAAGACAGGGATGGGTTCACCCCTCCACTTT
-	TRBV30	-	TRBJ1-5	CAWSTGLGQPQHF	TGTGCCTGGAGTACAGGGCTGGGTCAGCCCCAGCATTTT
-	TRBV6-4	TRBD1	TRBJ1-6	CASSPTGVNSPLHF	TGTGCCAGCAGTCCGACAGGGGTGAATTCACCCCTCCACTTT
-	TRBV27	-	TRBJ1-2	CASSLSGLSYGYTF	TGTGCCAGCAGTTTATCGGGCCTTAGCTATGGCTACACCTTC
-	TRBV5-6	TRBD1	TRBJ1-2	CASSGRGQGLYTYGYTF	TGTGCCAGCAGCGGGCGTGGACAGGGGTTGTATACCTATGGCTACACCTTC
-	TRBV19	-	TRBJ2-1	CASSSMGSSEQFF	TGTGCCAGTAGTAGTATGGGCTCGAGTGAGCAGTTCTTC
-	TRBV15	-	TRBJ1-2	CATSRVDPNYGYTF	TGTGCCACCAGCAGAGTTGACCCAAACTATGGCTACACCTTC
-	TRBV7-6	-	TRBJ1-4	CASSFNEKLFF	TGTGCCAGCAGCTTCAATGAAAAACTGTTTTTT
-	TRBV2	-	TRBJ2-5	CASSGWRNQETQYF	TGTGCCAGCAGTGGTTGGCGGAACCAAGAGACCCAGTACTTC
-	TRBV5-5	-	TRBJ1-4	CASSSVRGRDEKLFF	TGTGCCAGCAGCTCTGTGCGGGGGAGGGATGAAAAACTGTTTTTT
-	TRBV7-8	TRBD2	TRBJ2-1	CASSLDDWTSGKYNEQFF	TGTGCCAGCAGCTTAGACGATTGGACTAGCGGGAAATATAATGAGCAGTTCTTC
-	TRBV21-1	-	TRBJ1-2	CASSPRDKSPLRPSFSYGYTF	TGTGCCAGCAGCCCTCGGGACAAATCTCCGCTCAGGCCCTCATTTAGCTATGGCTACACCTTC
-	TRBV10-3	TRBD1	TRBJ2-7	CAISDGQGRSWEQYF	TGTGCCATCAGTGACGGACAGGGGAGGTCTTGGGAGCAGTACTTC
-	TRBV19	-	TRBJ1-5	CASRMGGGSQPQHF	TGTGCCAGTAGGATGGGGGGGGGTAGTCAGCCCCAGCATTTT
-	TRBV6-5	TRBD1	TRBJ1-1	CASRPGGISEAFF	TGTGCCAGCAGACCAGGGGGTATCTCTGAAGCTTTCTTT
-	TRBV4-2	TRBD2	TRBJ2-1	CASSQLSGGNNEQFF	TGTGCCAGCAGCCAACTCAGCGGGGGTAACAATGAGCAGTTCTTC
-	TRBV11-3	-	TRBJ1-6	CANSSSNSPLHF	TGTGCCAACAGCTCATCTAATTCACCCCTCCACTTT
-	TRBV29-1	-	TRBJ1-2	CSVDPTGSGYTF	TGCAGCGTTGACCCGACAGGATCTGGCTACACCTTC
-	TRBV3-1/TRBV3-2	TRBD2	TRBJ2-5	CASSLLLGGETQYF	TGTGCCAGCAGCCTCCTGTTGGGGGGGGAGACCCAGTACTTC
once	TRBV5-1	-	TRBJ2-3	CASSSTRHTDTQYF	TGCGCCAGCAGCTCGACTAGACACACAGATACGCAGTATTTT
-	TRBV5-1	TRBD2	TRBJ2-3	CASSLEGTSGGNTQYF	TGCGCCAGCAGCTTGGAAGGGACTAGCGGTGGAAATACGCAGTATTTT
-	TRBV5-1	-	TRBJ1-1	CASSLEGQEAFF	TGCGCCAGCAGCTTGGAGGGCCAAGAAGCTTTCTTT
-	TRBV7-6	-	TRBJ2-1	CASSSASMGEQFF	TGTGCCAGCAGCTCGGCTAGCATGGGAGAGCAGTTCTTC
-	TRBV4-1	TRBD1	TRBJ1-5	CASSQFTGGSHQPQHF	TGCGCCAGCAGCCAATTCACAGGGGGAAGTCATCAGCCCCAGCATTTT
-	TRBV30	TRBD1	TRBJ1-2	CAWTGTGARNYGYTF	TGTGCCTGGACCGGGACAGGGGCCAGGAACTATGGCTACACCTTC
once	TRBV30	TRBD1	TRBJ2-3	CAWSAGGDTQYF	TGTGCCTGGAGTGCAGGGGGAGATACGCAGTATTTT
-	TRBV12-3/TRBV12-4	-	TRBJ2-3	CASRVSTDTQYF	TGTGCCAGCAGGGTTAGCACAGATACGCAGTATTTT
-	TRBV7-8	-	TRBJ1-2	CASSLSGFDYGYTF	TGTGCCAGCAGCTTGTCGGGTTTTGACTATGGCTACACCTTC
few	TRBV2	TRBD1	TRBJ1-4	CASRLGTEDEKLFF	TGTGCCAGCAGGCTCGGGACAGAGGATGAAAAACTGTTTTTT
few	TRBV2	-	TRBJ1-6	CASSDAGRPSSYNSPLHF	TGTGCCAGCAGTGATGCAGGGCGACCTAGCTCCTATAATTCACCCCTCCACTTT